This T cell receptor beta chain stems from a study of early T cells in non-severe SARS-CoV-2 infection. Study-wide context: Bulk RNA from unsorted whole blood was sequenced; chains were unpaired.

Germline CDR1 and CDR2: SGDLS and YYNGEE. V lost 3 bases and J lost 2, with 10 bases in between. The length of the CDR3 is 14 residues. This clonotype has ten or more counts. Attachment of unique molecular identifiers to individual cDNA molecules was performed. TCRdb reprocessed the 5' RACE reads with MiXCR, giving one entry per CDR3 protein. Altogether tens of thousands of distinct CDR3 sequences are present, about 7.1% being singletons, with the ten largest covering more than 5%. Sequencing used whole blood, obtained at baseline. The chain carries TRBV9 and TRBJ2-3, with D perhaps TRBD1 (6 bases). This TCR came from an adult who was a healthcare worker with PCR-confirmed SARS-CoV-2 infection or an uninfected control (not recorded which). CDR3 in amino acids: CASSDQGITDTQYF. In nucleotides, the CDR3 is TGTGCCAGCAGCGATCAGGGGATCACAGATACGCAGTATTTT.